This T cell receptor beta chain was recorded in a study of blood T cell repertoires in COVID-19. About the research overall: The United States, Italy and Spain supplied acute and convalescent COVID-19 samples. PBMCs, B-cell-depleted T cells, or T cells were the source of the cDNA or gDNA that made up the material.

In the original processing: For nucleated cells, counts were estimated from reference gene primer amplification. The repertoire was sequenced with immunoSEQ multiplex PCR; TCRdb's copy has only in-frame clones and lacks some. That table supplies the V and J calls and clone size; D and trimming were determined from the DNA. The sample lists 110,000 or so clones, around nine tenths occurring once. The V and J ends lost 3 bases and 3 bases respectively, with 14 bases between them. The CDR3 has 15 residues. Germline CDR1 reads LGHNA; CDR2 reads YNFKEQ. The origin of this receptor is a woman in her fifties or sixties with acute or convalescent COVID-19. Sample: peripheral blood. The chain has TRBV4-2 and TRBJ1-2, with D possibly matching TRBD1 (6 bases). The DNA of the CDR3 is TGTGCCAGCAGCCACGAAACAGGGTCCGACTATGGCTACACCTTC. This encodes CASSHETGSDYGYTF.